The clone carrying this T cell receptor (beta chain) was observed at least ten times. Its antigen remains unidentified. Relative to the germline gene, one junction end is altered; a read error may explain this. This record comes from a study of CD8+CD57+ T cells in acquired aplastic anemia. Across the study: Sorted CD4+ and CD8+ cell DNA averaged around 3 ug. General observations from the study: Sharing between patients and controls was observed for twenty-nine CD8+ CDR3 sequences.

Genomic DNA, serving as template, underwent TCR beta VDJ and CDR3 profiling. TCRdb fed the reads into MiXCR, producing one record per CDR3 protein. Of over 150,000 distinct CDR3 sequences in the sample, 40% to 50% are singletons; the top ten hold roughly 2.8%. Patients sequenced had flow cytometry evidence of CD8+CD57+ cell expansion. This CDR3 is 14 amino acids long. The clonotype was recovered from a human donor with aplastic anemia. The sample comprised sorted CD4+, CD8+, or CD8+CD57+ T cells (not recorded which) from PBMCs. This chain joins TRBV12-3 or TRBV12-4 and TRBJ1-5; maybe TRBD1 (6 bases). The CDR3 coding sequence is TGTGCTAGCAGCCCCGACAGGCTTAATCAGCCCCAGCATTTT. This codes for CASSPDRLNQPQHF.